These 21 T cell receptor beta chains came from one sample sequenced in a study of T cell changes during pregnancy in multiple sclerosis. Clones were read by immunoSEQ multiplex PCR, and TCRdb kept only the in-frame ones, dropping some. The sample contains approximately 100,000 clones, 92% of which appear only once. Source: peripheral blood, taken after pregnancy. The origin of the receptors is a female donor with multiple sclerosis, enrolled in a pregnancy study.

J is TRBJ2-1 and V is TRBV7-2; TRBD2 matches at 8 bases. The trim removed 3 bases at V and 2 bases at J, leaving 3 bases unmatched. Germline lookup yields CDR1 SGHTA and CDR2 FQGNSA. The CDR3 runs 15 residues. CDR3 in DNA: TGTGCCAGCAGCTTGACTAGCGCTACCTACAATGAGCAGTTCTTC. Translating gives CASSLTSATYNEQFF.

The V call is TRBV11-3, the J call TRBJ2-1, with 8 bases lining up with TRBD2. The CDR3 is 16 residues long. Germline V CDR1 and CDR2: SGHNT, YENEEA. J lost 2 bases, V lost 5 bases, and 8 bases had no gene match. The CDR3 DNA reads TGTGCCAGCAGCCCTGGGACTAGTGGTACCTACAATGAGCAGTTCTTC. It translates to CASSPGTSGTYNEQFF.

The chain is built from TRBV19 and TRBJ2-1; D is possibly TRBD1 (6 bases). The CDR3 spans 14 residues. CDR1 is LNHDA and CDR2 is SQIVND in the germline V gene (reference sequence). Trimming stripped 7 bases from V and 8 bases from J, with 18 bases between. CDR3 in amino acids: CASTPRQVGDEQFF. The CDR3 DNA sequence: TGTGCCAGTACCCCCAGACAGGTTGGGGATGAGCAGTTCTTC.

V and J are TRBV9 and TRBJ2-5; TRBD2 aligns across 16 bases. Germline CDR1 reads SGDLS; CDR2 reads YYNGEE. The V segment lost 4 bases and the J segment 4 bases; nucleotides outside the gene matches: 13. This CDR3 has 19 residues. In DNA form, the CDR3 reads TGTGCCAGCAGCCAGGGACTAGCGGGGGGGCGGAATGTTAGAGAGACCCAGTACTTC. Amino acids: CASSQGLAGGRNVRETQYF.

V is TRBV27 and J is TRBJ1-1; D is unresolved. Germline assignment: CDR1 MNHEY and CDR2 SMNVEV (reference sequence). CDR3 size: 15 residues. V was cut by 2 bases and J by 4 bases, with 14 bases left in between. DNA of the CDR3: TGTGCCAGCAGTTTAACCCCCGGTGGTCGCACTGAAGCTTTCTTT. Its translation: CASSLTPGGRTEAFF.

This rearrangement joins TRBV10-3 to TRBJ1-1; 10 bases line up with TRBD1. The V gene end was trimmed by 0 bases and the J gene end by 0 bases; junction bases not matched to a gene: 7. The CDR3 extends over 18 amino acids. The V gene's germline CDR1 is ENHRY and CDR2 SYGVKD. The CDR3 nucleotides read TGTGCCATCAGTGAGTCGATTAGGACAGGGGGAGTGAACACTGAAGCTTTCTTT. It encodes CAISESIRTGGVNTEAFF.

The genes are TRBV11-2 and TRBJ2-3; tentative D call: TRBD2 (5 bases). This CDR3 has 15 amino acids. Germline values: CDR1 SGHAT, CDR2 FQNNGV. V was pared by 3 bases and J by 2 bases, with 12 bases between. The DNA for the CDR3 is TGTGCCAGCAGCTTCAGCGAGCGGTCCACAGATACGCAGTATTTT. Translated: CASSFSERSTDTQYF.

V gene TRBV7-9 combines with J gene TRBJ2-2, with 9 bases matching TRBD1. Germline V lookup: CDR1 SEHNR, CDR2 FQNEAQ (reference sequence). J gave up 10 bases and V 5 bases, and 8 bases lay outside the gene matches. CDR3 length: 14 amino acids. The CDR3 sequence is CASSNGQGNEELFF. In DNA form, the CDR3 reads TGTGCCAGCAGCAACGGACAGGGGAACGAGGAGCTGTTTTTT.

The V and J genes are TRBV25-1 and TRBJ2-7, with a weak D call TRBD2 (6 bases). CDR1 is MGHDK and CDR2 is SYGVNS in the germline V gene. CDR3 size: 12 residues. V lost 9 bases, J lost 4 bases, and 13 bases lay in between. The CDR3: CASRDSSYEQYF. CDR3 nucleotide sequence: TGTGCCAGTCGGGACTCCTCTTACGAGCAGTACTTC.

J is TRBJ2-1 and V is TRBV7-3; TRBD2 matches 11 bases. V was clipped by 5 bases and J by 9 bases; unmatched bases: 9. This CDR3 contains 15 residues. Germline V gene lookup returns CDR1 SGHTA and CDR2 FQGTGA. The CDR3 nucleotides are TGTGCCAGCAGCCCTAGACTAGCGGGGTTAAGTGAGCAGTTCTTC. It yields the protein CASSPRLAGLSEQFF.

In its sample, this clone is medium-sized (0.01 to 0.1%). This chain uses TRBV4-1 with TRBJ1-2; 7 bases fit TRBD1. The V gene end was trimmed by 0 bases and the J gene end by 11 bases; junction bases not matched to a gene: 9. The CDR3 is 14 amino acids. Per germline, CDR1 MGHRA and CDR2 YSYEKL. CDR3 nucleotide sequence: TGCGCCAGCAGCCAAGATCGGCTCACAGGGGAGTACACCTTC. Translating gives CASSQDRLTGEYTF.

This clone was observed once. CDR3 DNA sequence: TGTGCCAGTAAGGGACTAGCGGGGGGGCCGGACGAGCAGTACTTC. Translation: CASKGLAGGPDEQYF. This chain connects TRBV19 to TRBJ2-7; TRBD2 matches 16 bases. The CDR3 totals 15 residues. After removal of 7 bases from V and 5 bases from J, the junction contained 5 bases not matched to a gene. The germline CDR1 and CDR2 sequences are LNHDA and SQIVND (reference sequence).

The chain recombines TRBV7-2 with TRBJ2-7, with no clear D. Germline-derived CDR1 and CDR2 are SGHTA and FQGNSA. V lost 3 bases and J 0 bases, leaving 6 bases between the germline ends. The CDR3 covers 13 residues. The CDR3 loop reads CASSLSFSYEQYF. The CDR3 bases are TGTGCCAGCAGCTTGAGTTTCTCCTACGAGCAGTACTTC.

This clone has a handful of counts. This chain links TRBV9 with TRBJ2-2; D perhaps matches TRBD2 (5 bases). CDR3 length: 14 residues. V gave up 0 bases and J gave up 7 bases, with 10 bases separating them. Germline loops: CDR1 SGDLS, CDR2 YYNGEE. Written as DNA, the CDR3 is TGTGCCAGCAGCGTAGGGGAGCCCTACGGGGAGCTGTTTTTT. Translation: CASSVGEPYGELFF.

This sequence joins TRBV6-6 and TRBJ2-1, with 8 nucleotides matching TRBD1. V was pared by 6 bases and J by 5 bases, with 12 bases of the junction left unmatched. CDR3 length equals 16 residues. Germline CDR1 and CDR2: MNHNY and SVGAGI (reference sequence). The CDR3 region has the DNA TGTGCCAGCAGCTCCAACCCTGGGACAGGAGACAATGAGCAGTTCTTC. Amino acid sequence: CASSSNPGTGDNEQFF.

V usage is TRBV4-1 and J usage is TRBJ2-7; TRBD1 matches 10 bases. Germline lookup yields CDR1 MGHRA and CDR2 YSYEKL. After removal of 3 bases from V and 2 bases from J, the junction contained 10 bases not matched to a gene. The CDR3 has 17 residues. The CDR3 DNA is TGCGCCAGCAGCCAGACGGACTTGGGGACAGGGGCCTACGAGCAGTACTTC. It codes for CASSQTDLGTGAYEQYF.

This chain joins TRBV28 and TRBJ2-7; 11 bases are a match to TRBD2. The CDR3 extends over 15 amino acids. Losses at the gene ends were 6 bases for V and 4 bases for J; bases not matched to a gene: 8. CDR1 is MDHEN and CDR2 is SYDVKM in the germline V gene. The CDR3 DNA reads TGTGCCAGCAGCCTGGCCTCTAGCGGGAGGTACGAGCAGTACTTC. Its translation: CASSLASSGRYEQYF.

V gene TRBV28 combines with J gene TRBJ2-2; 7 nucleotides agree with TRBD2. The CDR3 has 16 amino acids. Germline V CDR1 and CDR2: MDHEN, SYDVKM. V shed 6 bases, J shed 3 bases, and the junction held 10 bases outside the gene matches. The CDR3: CASRPDGAGDTGELFF. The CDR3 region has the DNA TGTGCCAGCAGACCCGACGGGGCGGGAGACACCGGGGAGCTGTTTTTT. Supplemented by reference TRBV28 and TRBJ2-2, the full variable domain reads DVKVTQSSRYLVKRTGEKVFLECVQDMDHENMFWYRQDPGLGLRLIYFSYDVKMKEKGDIPEGYSVSREKKERFSLILESASTNQTSMYLCASRPDGAGDTGELFFGEGSRLTVL.

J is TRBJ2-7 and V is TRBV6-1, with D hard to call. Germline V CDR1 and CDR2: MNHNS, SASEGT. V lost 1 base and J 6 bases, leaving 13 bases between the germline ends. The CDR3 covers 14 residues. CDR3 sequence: CASSEGPVVIEQYF. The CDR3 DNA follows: TGTGCCAGCAGTGAAGGGCCAGTCGTCATCGAGCAGTACTTC.

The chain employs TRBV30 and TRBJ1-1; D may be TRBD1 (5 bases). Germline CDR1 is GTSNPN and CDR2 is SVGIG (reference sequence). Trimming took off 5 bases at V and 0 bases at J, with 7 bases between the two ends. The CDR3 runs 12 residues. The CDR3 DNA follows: TGTGCCTGGGACAGTTTGAACACTGAAGCTTTCTTT. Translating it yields CAWDSLNTEAFF.

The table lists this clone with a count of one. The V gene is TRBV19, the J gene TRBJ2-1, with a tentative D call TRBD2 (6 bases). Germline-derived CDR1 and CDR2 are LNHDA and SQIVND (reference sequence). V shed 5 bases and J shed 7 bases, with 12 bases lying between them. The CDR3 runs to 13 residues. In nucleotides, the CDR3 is TGTGCCAGTAGTTGGAGAAGCGGGAATGAGCAGTTCTTC. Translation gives CASSWRSGNEQFF. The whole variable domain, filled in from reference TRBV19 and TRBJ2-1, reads DGGITQSPKYLFRKEGQNVTLSCEQNLNHDAMYWYRQDPGQGLRLIYYSQIVNDFQKGDIAEGYSVSREKKESFPLTVTSAQKNPTAFYLCASSWRSGNEQFFGPGTRLTVL.